The 32 T cell receptor beta chains below were found in one sample sequenced in a study of CD8+ T cells in alopecia areata. As the sequencing template, cDNA was produced by extracting RNA and reverse transcribing it. Clones were read by immunoSEQ multiplex PCR, and TCRdb kept only the in-frame ones, dropping some. The data show about 180,000 clones, 63% seen once. The starting material was CD4+ T cells sorted from blood, obtained at week 0. The origin of the receptors is a human donor with alopecia areata.

As to this clone: Other DNA sequences in the sample encode the same CDR3. The chain has TRBV29-1 and TRBJ2-2; maybe TRBD1 (6 bases). The germline V gene encodes CDR1 SQVTM and CDR2 ANQGSEA. Trimming cost V 5 bases and J 0 bases, with 10 bases left between them. This CDR3 spans 14 amino acids. The CDR3, as DNA: TGCAGCGTTACAGGGACCGCGAACACCGGGGAGCTGTTTTTT. Translation gives CSVTGTANTGELFF.

V usage is TRBV29-1 and J usage is TRBJ1-3; D call uncertain. The V end was cut by 2 bases, the J end by 3 bases, with 5 bases between. Germline V gene sequence: CDR1 SQVTM, CDR2 ANQGSEA. There are 12 residues in the CDR3. CDR3: CSVELGGNTIYF. In DNA, the CDR3 is TGCAGCGTTGAACTGGGTGGAAACACCATATATTTT.

The chain is built from TRBV30 and TRBJ1-5; D call uncertain. The CDR3 totals 15 residues. V gave up 0 bases and J gave up 7 bases, with 16 bases separating them. In germline, CDR1 is GTSNPN, CDR2 SVGIG (reference sequence). The CDR3 DNA sequence: TGTGCCTGGAGTGTACGGGTTGGATTAGGGCAGCCCCAGCATTTT. Its protein product is CAWSVRVGLGQPQHF.

V gene TRBV25-1 combines with J gene TRBJ1-1; the D is unclear. Germline CDR1 and CDR2: MGHDK and SYGVNS. Trimming pared 3 bases from V and 0 bases from J, leaving 5 bases between. There are 13 residues in the CDR3. In DNA, the CDR3 is TGTGCCAGCAGTGAGCCAGTGAACACTGAAGCTTTCTTT. Translation gives CASSEPVNTEAFF.

This chain uses TRBV29-1 with TRBJ2-3, with 9 bases fitting TRBD2. Germline CDR1 is SQVTM and CDR2 is ANQGSEA. The CDR3 length is 12 residues. V shed 5 bases and J 6 bases; nucleotides not matched to a gene: 3. CDR3: CSVRGGADTQYF. CDR3 nucleotide sequence: TGCAGCGTTCGCGGGGGGGCGGATACGCAGTATTTT.

The J gene is TRBJ2-1, the V gene TRBV11-3; D perhaps matches TRBD1 (6 bases). Germline lookup yields CDR1 SGHNT and CDR2 YENEEA. This CDR3 is 15 amino acids long. Between the trimmed V and J ends, which lost 4 bases and 3 bases, there was a span of 13 bases. The CDR3 region is CASSYQDRNYNEQFF. CDR3 sequence (DNA): TGTGCCAGCAGCTACCAAGACAGGAACTACAATGAGCAGTTCTTC.

This chain joins TRBV2 and TRBJ2-2; D unresolved. In germline, CDR1 is SNHLY, CDR2 FYNNEI. This CDR3 is 12 amino acids long. The V end was cut by 6 bases, the J end by 4 bases, with 6 bases between. As DNA, the CDR3 is TGTGCCAGCAGAGAGATCACCGGGGAGCTGTTTTTT. As protein: CASREITGELFF.

The gene calls are TRBV29-1 and TRBJ1-6, with 7 bases aligning to TRBD1. J was trimmed by 8 bases and V by 5 bases; bases with no gene match: 6. This CDR3 spans 13 amino acids. Germline V gives CDR1 SQVTM, CDR2 ANQGSEA. DNA of the CDR3: TGCAGCGTTTCACAGGGGACTGATTCACCCCTCCACTTT. Protein: CSVSQGTDSPLHF.

The V gene is TRBV7-9, the J gene TRBJ1-5; D remains ambiguous. CDR1 is SEHNR and CDR2 is FQNEAQ in the germline V gene (reference sequence). The CDR3 is 15 amino acids. V was pared by 2 bases and J by 5 bases, with 13 bases between. CDR3 sequence reads: CASSLSGSIDQPQHF. CDR3 bases: TGTGCCAGCAGCTTAAGCGGGAGCATAGATCAGCCCCAGCATTTT.

This clone was seen a handful of times. The CDR3 protein is CSASDRAGGETQYF. In DNA form, the CDR3 reads TGCAGCGCCTCGGACAGGGCAGGTGGAGAGACCCAGTACTTC. V usage is TRBV29-1 and J usage is TRBJ2-5; 8 positions agree with TRBD1. The junction had 11 bases not matched to a gene; V was cut back by 7 bases and J by 4 bases. Germline CDR1 is SQVTM and CDR2 is ANQGSEA. This CDR3 is built from 14 residues.

The chain joins TRBV7-9 to TRBJ1-1, with D perhaps TRBD1 (5 bases). The CDR3 runs 14 residues. Germline loops: CDR1 SEHNR, CDR2 FQNEAQ (reference sequence). Trimming took 5 bases from V and 1 from J, leaving 11 bases between them. CDR3 loop: CASSLRVGNTEAFF. The CDR3 DNA is TGTGCCAGCAGCCTCAGGGTCGGGAACACTGAAGCTTTCTTT.

The chain combines TRBV29-1 with TRBJ2-7; D is unclear. Trimming pared 5 bases from V and 3 bases from J, leaving 17 bases between. The CDR3 runs 14 residues. The V gene's germline CDR1 is SQVTM and CDR2 ANQGSEA. CDR3 residues: CSVTIPTSLYEQYF. In DNA, the CDR3 is TGCAGCGTTACTATTCCGACAAGCCTCTACGAGCAGTACTTC.

The chain uses TRBV5-1 and TRBJ1-4; D gene uncertain. The CDR3 is made up of 15 amino acids. Germline assignment: CDR1 SGHRS and CDR2 YFSETQ. Between the trimmed V and J ends, which lost 2 bases and 0 bases, there was a span of 8 bases. As DNA, the CDR3 is TGCGCCAGCAGCTTCGAATCTGCAACTAATGAAAAACTGTTTTTT. Translated: CASSFESATNEKLFF.

CDR3 nucleotides: TGCAGCTCCTGGGAGGTTGGGGGGGAGACCCAGTACTTC. It is translated as CSSWEVGGETQYF. J is TRBJ2-5 and V is TRBV29-1, with D perhaps matching TRBD2 (6 bases). The germline CDR1 and CDR2 sequences are SQVTM and ANQGSEA. The CDR3 loop spans 13 amino acids. With 8 bases removed from V and 5 bases from J, the gap between germline ends came to 18 bases.

The chain recombines TRBV9 with TRBJ2-1, with D maybe TRBD1 (5 bases). From germline, CDR1 is SGDLS and CDR2 YYNGEE. The V end was cut by 4 bases, the J end by 10 bases, with 15 bases between. This CDR3 is 13 amino acids long. The CDR3 coding sequence is TGTGCCAGCAGCCCCGGAACTCGACAGGAGCAGTTCTTC. Translated, it gives CASSPGTRQEQFF.

This clone was counted many times. The V and J genes are TRBV7-9 and TRBJ2-4; tentatively, D is TRBD1 or TRBD2 (5 bases each). V lost 4 bases and J lost 9, with 19 bases in between. Germline V CDR1 and CDR2: SEHNR, FQNEAQ (reference sequence). This CDR3 comprises 15 residues. The DNA for the CDR3 is TGTGCCAGCAGCTCGAACCGGGACCCCTTATCCATTCAGTACTTC. Encoded protein: CASSSNRDPLSIQYF.

The gene calls are TRBV25-1 and TRBJ2-3, with a tentative D call TRBD2 (6 bases). The ends were cut back, 6 bases at V and 5 bases at J, with 21 bases in the middle. From germline, CDR1 is MGHDK and CDR2 SYGVNS. The CDR3 consists of 16 residues. As DNA, the CDR3 is TGTGCCAGCAGCCAGGCCGGGCGTGGGGGGTTAGATACGCAGTATTTT. Translated, it gives CASSQAGRGGLDTQYF.

The chain combines TRBV15 with TRBJ2-1; D perhaps matches TRBD2 (6 bases). Germline lookup yields CDR1 LNHNV and CDR2 YYDKDF (reference sequence). The CDR3 length is 17 residues. V was clipped by 3 bases and J by 0 bases, with 15 bases between them. For the CDR3, the DNA is TGTGCCACCAGCAGTGCCTACGGAGCGGGCTCCTACAATGAGCAGTTCTTC. Protein: CATSSAYGAGSYNEQFF.

This clone was observed a few times. The same CDR3 can be traced to other DNA sequences in this sample. This chain links TRBV7-2 with TRBJ2-7; 9 nucleotides match TRBD1. Germline loops: CDR1 SGHTA, CDR2 FQGNSA. The trim removed 5 bases at V and 4 bases at J, leaving 9 bases unmatched. This CDR3 region has 15 residues. The CDR3 reads CASSPTGTGLYEQYF. The DNA of the CDR3 is TGTGCCAGCAGCCCAACCGGGACAGGGTTATACGAGCAGTACTTC.

A word on this clone: The same CDR3 is also encoded by other DNA sequences in this sample. The gene calls are TRBV9 and TRBJ1-1; D gene uncertain. The CDR3 extends over 13 amino acids. V lost 0 bases and J lost 1, with 4 bases in between. Germline V gene lookup returns CDR1 SGDLS and CDR2 YYNGEE. The CDR3 loop is CASSVAGNTEAFF. The CDR3 DNA sequence: TGTGCCAGCAGCGTAGCGGGGAACACTGAAGCTTTCTTT. The full variable domain, with the rest looked up from reference TRBV9 and TRBJ1-1, is DSGVTQTPKHLITATGQRVTLRCSPRSGDLSVYWYQQSLDQGLQFLIQYYNGEERAKGNILERFSAQQFPDLHSELNLSSLELGDSALYFCASSVAGNTEAFFGQGTRLTVV.

The chain carries TRBV30 and TRBJ2-4; D gene ambiguous. V was shortened by 1 base and J by 0 bases, with 7 bases between the two germline ends. The CDR3 runs to 14 residues. Germline V gene sequence: CDR1 GTSNPN, CDR2 SVGIG (reference sequence). CDR3 sequence: CAWSEVLAKNIQYF. In DNA, the CDR3 is TGTGCCTGGAGTGAAGTCCTAGCCAAAAACATTCAGTACTTC.

The CDR3 reads CASSLAAQTSTDTQYF. The DNA for the CDR3 is TGTGCCAGCAGCTTAGCGGCGCAGACTAGCACAGATACGCAGTATTTT. The genes are TRBV7-2 and TRBJ2-3; D is undetermined. V lost 0 bases, J lost 0 bases, and 10 bases lay in between. The CDR3 covers 16 residues. Germline V gene data show CDR1 as SGHTA and CDR2 as FQGNSA.

The CDR3 DNA reads as TGTGCCACCAGCAGCGGGACAGGGAATTCACCCCTCCACTTT. Translating gives CATSSGTGNSPLHF. The gene calls are TRBV15 and TRBJ1-6; 9 positions match TRBD1. V dropped 3 bases and J dropped 7; count of bases not matched to a gene: 1. CDR3 length: 14 residues. Germline V lookup: CDR1 LNHNV, CDR2 YYDKDF (reference sequence).

The CDR3, as DNA: TGTGCCTGGAGGCGGGACAGCCTTGAAAAACTGTTTTTT. It is translated as CAWRRDSLEKLFF. The J gene is TRBJ1-4, the V gene TRBV30; 7 nucleotides agree with TRBD1. V was pared by 3 bases and J by 7 bases, with 5 bases of the junction left unmatched. This CDR3 contains 13 residues. Looked up from germline, CDR1 is GTSNPN and CDR2 is SVGIG (reference sequence).

This clone was detected a few times. This rearrangement joins TRBV27 to TRBJ1-2; a possible D gene is TRBD1 (5 bases). The CDR3 extends over 18 amino acids. The germline V and J ends were trimmed by 0 bases and 5 bases, with 22 bases remaining between them. Germline V gene data show CDR1 as MNHEY and CDR2 as SMNVEV (reference sequence). CDR3 nucleotide sequence: TGTGCCAGCAGTTTATCGTTTGGAGAGGGGATTCTCCTTTATGGCTACACCTTC. It codes for CASSLSFGEGILLYGYTF.

This clone was observed a single time. The chain employs TRBV6-5 and TRBJ2-7; perhaps TRBD1 as D (6 bases). CDR1 and CDR2 (germline): MNHEY, SVGAGI. The CDR3 sequence is 11 residues long. V was clipped by 6 bases and J by 7 bases, with 10 bases between them. The CDR3 DNA reads as TGTGCCAGCAGACTCAGGGGAGAGCAGTACTTC. Its translation: CASRLRGEQYF.

V usage is TRBV29-1 and J usage is TRBJ2-7, with D possibly being TRBD1 (5 bases). From germline, CDR1 is SQVTM and CDR2 ANQGSEA. The CDR3 loop spans 13 amino acids. V was pared by 7 bases and J by 1 base, with 14 bases between. CDR3 sequence (DNA): TGCAGCGCCAGGAGCCAGGGATCCTACGAGCAGTACTTC. It is translated as CSARSQGSYEQYF.

DNA for the CDR3: TGTGCCAGCAGCGAATACAGGGACCAAGAGACCCAGTACTTC. This sequence encodes CASSEYRDQETQYF. The rearrangement joins TRBV14 to TRBJ2-5; possibly TRBD1 for D (6 bases). Germline V CDR1 and CDR2: SGHDN, FVKESK. The V end lost 5 bases, the J end lost 0 bases, and 10 bases lay between the germline ends. The CDR3 extends over 14 amino acids.

This sequence joins TRBV30 and TRBJ1-2; possible D gene TRBD1, 6 bases. The CDR3 runs 14 residues. V lost 8 bases to trimming and J lost 3 bases, with 19 bases between them. CDR1 is GTSNPN and CDR2 is SVGIG in the germline V gene (reference sequence). The CDR3 region is CAGQRTRRDYGYTF. The CDR3 nucleotides read TGTGCCGGACAGAGGACACGACGTGACTATGGCTACACCTTC.

This clone showed up just a few times. The chain combines TRBV7-2 with TRBJ1-2, with D maybe TRBD1 (5 bases). V shed 1 base and J shed 3 bases, with 12 bases lying between them. The CDR3 has 15 amino acids. Germline CDR1 reads SGHTA; CDR2 reads FQGNSA. The CDR3 region has the DNA TGTGCCAGCAGCTTAGTCGGGGGGTTGGACTATGGCTACACCTTC. The encoded protein is CASSLVGGLDYGYTF.

The rearrangement joins TRBV7-2 to TRBJ2-6, with a possible D match to TRBD1 (6 bases). V lost 2 bases and J 7 bases, leaving 9 bases between the germline ends. This CDR3 is built from 14 residues. CDR1 is SGHTA, CDR2 FQGNSA, per germline. The CDR3 sequence: CASSLSGTANVLTF. The CDR3 region has the DNA TGTGCCAGCAGCTTATCCGGGACAGCCAACGTCCTGACTTTC.

The V gene is TRBV9, the J gene TRBJ2-1, with 11 bases matching TRBD2. Trimming took 1 base from V and 8 from J; bases not matched to a gene: 5. Germline loops: CDR1 SGDLS, CDR2 YYNGEE. The CDR3 has 15 amino acids. CDR3 residues: CASSVFSGGVDEQFF. CDR3 bases: TGTGCCAGCAGCGTATTTAGCGGGGGGGTCGATGAGCAGTTCTTC.